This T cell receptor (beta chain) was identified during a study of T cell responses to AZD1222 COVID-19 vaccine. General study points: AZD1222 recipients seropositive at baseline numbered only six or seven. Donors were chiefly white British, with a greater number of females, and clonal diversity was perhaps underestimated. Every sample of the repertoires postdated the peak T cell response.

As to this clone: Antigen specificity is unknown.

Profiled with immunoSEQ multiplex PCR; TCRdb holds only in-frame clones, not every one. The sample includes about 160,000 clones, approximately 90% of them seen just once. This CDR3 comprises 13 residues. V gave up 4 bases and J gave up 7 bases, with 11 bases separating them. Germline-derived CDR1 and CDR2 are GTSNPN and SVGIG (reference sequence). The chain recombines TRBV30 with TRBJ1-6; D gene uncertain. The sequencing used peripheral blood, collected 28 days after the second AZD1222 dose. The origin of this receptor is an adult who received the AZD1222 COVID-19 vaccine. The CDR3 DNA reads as TGTGCCTGGAAAGTCCAGAAGAATTCACCCCTCCACTTT. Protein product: CAWKVQKNSPLHF.